What follows are 17 T cell receptor beta chains derived from one specimen sequenced in a study of CD8 T cells in Susac syndrome. The RNA input was roughly 0.45 to 1 ug, and it was reverse transcribed with random hexamers. Using its own MiXCR run on the immunoSEQ multiplex PCR reads, TCRdb lists one record per CDR3 protein. The sample yields around 170,000 distinct CDR3 sequences, approximately 94% seen once. The sample consisted of CD4+ T cells from PBMCs. These receptors all stem from a human donor with Susac syndrome.

This chain connects TRBV20-1 to TRBJ1-1, with 7 nucleotides matching TRBD1. Germline lookup yields CDR1 DFQATT and CDR2 SNEGSKA (reference sequence). Unmatched junction bases numbered 12, after V lost 0 bases and J lost 2 bases. This CDR3 comprises 17 residues. The CDR3 DNA reads as TGCAGTGCTAGAGATGTCGGGACAGAACATTTTAACACTGAAGCTTTCTTT. Residues: CSARDVGTEHFNTEAFF.

This clonotype was counted a single time. DNA for the CDR3: TGTGCCAGCAGTGAACATACGGAAGAATCACCCCTCCACTTT. Its translation: CASSEHTEESPLHF. The chain is built from TRBV6-4 and TRBJ1-6, with D uncertain. Germline loops: CDR1 MRHNA, CDR2 SNTAGT. V lost 3 bases and J lost 10, with 13 bases in between. The CDR3 has 14 amino acids.

CDR3 bases: TGTGCCAGCAGCTCTACAGGTGTCTGGGGCTACACCTTC. It yields the protein CASSSTGVWGYTF. The J gene is TRBJ1-2, the V gene TRBV11-2; a possible D gene is TRBD1 (5 bases). This CDR3 has 13 residues. Trimming took 4 bases from V and 8 from J, leaving 14 bases between them. Germline loops: CDR1 SGHAT, CDR2 FQNNGV.

CDR3 nucleotides: TGTGCCACCAGCAGAGATCACGGCAGCTCTGGAAACACCATATATTTT. Translation gives CATSRDHGSSGNTIYF. The V and J genes are TRBV15 and TRBJ1-3; D call uncertain. Germline lookup yields CDR1 LNHNV and CDR2 YYDKDF (reference sequence). Trimming removed 0 bases at V and 0 bases at J, with 9 bases between. The CDR3 has 16 residues.

The CDR3 loop is CASSSSSGAVDTQYF. The CDR3 coding sequence is TGTGCCAGCAGTTCCTCTAGCGGGGCTGTAGATACGCAGTATTTT. The chain joins TRBV5-4 to TRBJ2-3; TRBD2 matches 9 bases. Trimming at V came to 5 bases and at J to 5 bases, leaving 9 bases not matched to a gene. This CDR3 region has 15 residues. Germline loops: CDR1 SGHNT, CDR2 YYREEE (reference sequence). Based on the CDR3 plus reference TRBV5-4 and TRBJ2-3, the full variable domain is ETGVTQSPTHLIKTRGQQVTLRCSSQSGHNTVSWYQQALGQGPQFIFQYYREEENGRGNFPPRFSGLQFPNYSSELNVNALELDDSALYLCASSSSSGAVDTQYFGPGTRLTVL.

This clonotype was observed a single time. The V gene is TRBV20-1, the J gene TRBJ1-5; the D gene is possibly TRBD1 (5 bases). CDR1 and CDR2 (germline): DFQATT, SNEGSKA (reference sequence). The V gene lost 4 bases and the J gene lost 3 bases, with 16 bases spanning the gap. This CDR3 is built from 15 residues. The CDR3, as DNA: TGCAGTGCTAATACAGTGGGACCAGACAATCAGCCCCAGCATTTT. Translating gives CSANTVGPDNQPQHF.

The V call is TRBV20-1, the J call TRBJ2-6; D is uncertain. This CDR3 comprises 15 residues. The germline gives CDR1 DFQATT, CDR2 SNEGSKA (reference sequence). Trimming took off 4 bases at V and 2 bases at J, with 12 bases between the two ends. The CDR3 DNA reads TGCAGTGCTACAACCAGGCGAACTGGGGCCAACGTCCTGACTTTC. This codes for CSATTRRTGANVLTF.

V and J are TRBV7-2 and TRBJ2-1; 10 bases match TRBD1. CDR1 is SGHTA, CDR2 FQGNSA, per germline. V shed 3 bases, J shed 7 bases, and the junction held 9 bases outside the gene matches. The CDR3 has 16 residues. The DNA of the CDR3 is TGTGCCAGCAGCTTTAGGGGGACAGGGGAAATGAATGAGCAGTTCTTC. It translates to CASSFRGTGEMNEQFF.

V and J are TRBV29-1 and TRBJ1-2; TRBD1 matches 10 bases. This CDR3 region has 13 residues. The V segment lost 6 bases and the J segment 5 bases; nucleotides outside the gene matches: 6. Germline V lookup: CDR1 SQVTM, CDR2 ANQGSEA. CDR3 sequence: CSVGQGLGYGYTF. The CDR3 DNA reads TGCAGCGTGGGACAGGGGTTGGGGTATGGCTACACCTTC.

This sequence joins TRBV9 and TRBJ1-5; weak D call: TRBD1 (5 bases). The germline V gene has CDR1 SGDLS and CDR2 YYNGEE. The CDR3 is 14 amino acids. V was trimmed by 0 bases and J by 7 bases, leaving 11 bases between them. The CDR3, as DNA: TGTGCCAGCAGCGTAGGGGGGACGGGGCAGCCCCAGCATTTT. It translates to CASSVGGTGQPQHF.

The rearrangement joins TRBV3-1 to TRBJ1-4; a weak D match, TRBD1 (5 bases). Germline-derived CDR1 and CDR2 are LGHDT and YNNKEL (reference sequence). This CDR3 is 14 amino acids long. Deletions cut 1 base from V and 8 bases from J, with 11 bases between. The CDR3 loop is CASSQGVEGEKLFF. Here the CDR3 DNA reads TGTGCCAGCAGCCAAGGAGTGGAGGGGGAAAAACTGTTTTTT.

In DNA form, the CDR3 reads TGTGCCAGCAGCTTAGTATCACAGAACACCGGGGAGCTGTTTTTT. This translates into CASSLVSQNTGELFF. The rearrangement joins TRBV7-9 to TRBJ2-2, with D hard to call. The germline CDR1 and CDR2 sequences are SEHNR and FQNEAQ (reference sequence). This CDR3 region has 15 residues. V lost 1 base, J lost 1 base, and 7 bases lay in between.

The J gene is TRBJ2-1, the V gene TRBV14, with D possibly being TRBD2 (5 bases). Germline V gene lookup returns CDR1 SGHDN and CDR2 FVKESK. The CDR3 runs to 13 residues. The germline V and J ends were trimmed by 2 bases and 6 bases, with 8 bases remaining between them. The DNA for the CDR3 is TGTGCCAGCAGCCAAACGGGGATCAATGAGCAGTTCTTC. It translates to CASSQTGINEQFF. Supplemented by reference TRBV14 and TRBJ2-1, the full variable domain reads EAGVTQFPSHSVIEKGQTVTLRCDPISGHDNLYWYRRVMGKEIKFLLHFVKESKQDESGMPNNRFLAERTGGTYSTLKVQPAELEDSGVYFCASSQTGINEQFFGPGTRLTVL.

The chain couples TRBV29-1 to TRBJ2-3; TRBD1 aligns across 7 bases. Germline loops: CDR1 SQVTM, CDR2 ANQGSEA. V was pared by 3 bases and J by 4 bases, with 4 bases of the junction left unmatched. The CDR3 extends over 13 amino acids. CDR3 in DNA: TGCAGCGTTGACCTAACAGGGGCAGATACGCAGTATTTT. This codes for CSVDLTGADTQYF.

This clonotype was detected only a few times. This chain uses TRBV9 with TRBJ1-2; the D is unclear. The germline V gene encodes CDR1 SGDLS and CDR2 YYNGEE. The CDR3 contains 13 residues. Deletions cut 2 bases from V and 0 bases from J, with 5 bases between. CDR3 in DNA: TGTGCCAGCAGCGTCGGACCTAACTATGGCTACACCTTC. Translating gives CASSVGPNYGYTF. The complete variable domain, with remaining parts taken from reference TRBV9 and TRBJ1-2, reads DSGVTQTPKHLITATGQRVTLRCSPRSGDLSVYWYQQSLDQGLQFLIQYYNGEERAKGNILERFSAQQFPDLHSELNLSSLELGDSALYFCASSVGPNYGYTFGSGTRLTVV.

DNA of the CDR3: TGTGCCAGCAGCCCGACAGGGACGAACACCGGGGAGCTGTTTTTT. Translating it yields CASSPTGTNTGELFF. V gene TRBV12-3 or TRBV12-4 combines with J gene TRBJ2-2; TRBD1 matches 7 bases. V lost 6 bases to trimming and J lost 0 bases; unmatched junction nucleotides: 4. The length of the CDR3 is 15 residues.

CDR3 protein: CASSLRAGGKGEQYF. CDR3 DNA sequence: TGTGCCAGCAGCTTAAGGGCGGGGGGCAAGGGCGAGCAGTACTTC. The V and J genes are TRBV7-9 and TRBJ2-7; TRBD2 agrees at 8 bases. The V gene's germline CDR1 is SEHNR and CDR2 FQNEAQ (reference sequence). Trimming took 2 bases from V and 6 from J; bases not matched to a gene: 9. This CDR3 contains 15 residues. Using reference TRBV7-9 and TRBJ2-7 for the parts outside the CDR3, the full variable domain is DTGVSQNPRHKITKRGQNVTFRCDPISEHNRLYWYRQTLGQGPEFLTYFQNEAQLEKSRLLSDRFSAERPKGSFSTLEIQRTEQGDSAMYLCASSLRAGGKGEQYFGPGTRLTVT.